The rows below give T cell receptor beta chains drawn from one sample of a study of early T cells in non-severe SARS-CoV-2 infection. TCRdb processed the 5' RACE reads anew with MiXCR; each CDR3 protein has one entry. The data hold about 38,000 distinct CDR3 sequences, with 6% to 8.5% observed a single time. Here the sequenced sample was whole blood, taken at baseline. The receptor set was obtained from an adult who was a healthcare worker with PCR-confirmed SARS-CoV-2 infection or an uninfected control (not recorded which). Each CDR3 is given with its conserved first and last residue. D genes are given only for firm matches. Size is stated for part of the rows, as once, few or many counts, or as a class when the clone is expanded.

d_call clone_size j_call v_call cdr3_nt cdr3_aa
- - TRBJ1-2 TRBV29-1 TGCAGCGTTGAAGACCCGCCATCCAGGGGCTACACCTTC CSVEDPPSRGYTF
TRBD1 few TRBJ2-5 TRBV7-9 TGTGCCAGCAGCATAGAAGGGACAGTGGGGACCCAGTACTTC CASSIEGTVGTQYF
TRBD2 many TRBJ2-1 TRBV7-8 TGTGCCAGCGGGCGGGGACTAGCGGGAGAGGTGCAGTTCTTC CASGRGLAGEVQFF
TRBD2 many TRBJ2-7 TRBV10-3 TGTGCCATCAGTGGGCAAGCGGGAAGCTCCTACGAGCAGTACTTC CAISGQAGSSYEQYF
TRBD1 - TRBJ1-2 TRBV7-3 TGTGCCAGCAGCCCGACAGGGGATGGCTACACCTTC CASSPTGDGYTF
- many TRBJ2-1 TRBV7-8 TGTGCCAGCAGCTTGCCTATGGGGGAGAGTCAGTTCTTC CASSLPMGESQFF
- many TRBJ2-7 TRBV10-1 TGCGCCAGCAGTGAGCGGTTGGACCGTAGCTCCTACGAGCAGTACTTC CASSERLDRSSYEQYF
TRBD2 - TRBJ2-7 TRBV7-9 TGTGCCAGCAGCTCTGGACTAGCGGTGTCTCTGCAGTACTTC CASSSGLAVSLQYF
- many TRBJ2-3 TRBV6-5 TGTGCCAGCAGTCGGACAGTAACTAGCACAGATACGCAGTATTTT CASSRTVTSTDTQYF
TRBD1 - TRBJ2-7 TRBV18 TGTGCCAGCTCACCGGATCAGGGGGCAAGTGCCGAGCAGTACTTC CASSPDQGASAEQYF
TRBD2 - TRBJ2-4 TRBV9 TGTGCCAGCAGCGCCGGACTAGCGGGCGGGCCAAAAAACATTCAGTACTTC CASSAGLAGGPKNIQYF
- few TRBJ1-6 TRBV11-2 TGTGCCAGCAGCTTCGACAGGAGCTCCTATAATTCACCCCTCCACTTT CASSFDRSSYNSPLHF
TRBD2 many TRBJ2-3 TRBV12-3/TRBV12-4 TGTGCCAGCACCCGACGACTAGCGGGAGCGGGTCTAGCCGATACGCAGTATTTT CASTRRLAGAGLADTQYF
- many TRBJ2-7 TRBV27 TGTGCCAGCAGTTTCCAGGCCAGGTCCTACGAGCAGTACTTC CASSFQARSYEQYF
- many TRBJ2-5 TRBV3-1 TGTGCCAGCAGCCAGTCCAGGGGAGGAGGGGAGACCCAGTACTTC CASSQSRGGGETQYF
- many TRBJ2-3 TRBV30 TGTGCCTGGAGTGTAGGGGGGGTGGATACGCAGTATTTT CAWSVGGVDTQYF
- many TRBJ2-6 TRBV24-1 TGTGCCACCAGTGATAAGGGACCTCTCTCTGGGGCCAACGTCCTGACTTTC CATSDKGPLSGANVLTF
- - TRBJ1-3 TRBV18 TGTGCCAGCTCACCACAAGCAGGGGCTGGAAACACCATATATTTT CASSPQAGAGNTIYF
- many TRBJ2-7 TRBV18 TGTGCCAGCTCGCCGGGGGACCCCTCTGGAGGCGCCTACGAGCAGTACTTC CASSPGDPSGGAYEQYF
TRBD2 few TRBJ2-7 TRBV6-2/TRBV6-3 TGTGCCAGCAGTTACCCAGCGGGAGGTTTTTCGTACGAGCAGTACTTC CASSYPAGGFSYEQYF
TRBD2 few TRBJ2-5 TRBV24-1 TGTGCCACCAGTGATCGGACTAGCGGAGAGTACCAAGAGACCCAGTACTTC CATSDRTSGEYQETQYF
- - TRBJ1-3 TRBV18 TGTGCCAGCTCCCCCTCACCCCGCAGAGCCTCTGGAAACACCATATATTTT CASSPSPRRASGNTIYF